This T cell receptor beta chain comes out of a study of blood T cell repertoires in COVID-19. Some clones are missing from TCRdb's copy, which holds only in-frame ones; the method was immunoSEQ multiplex PCR. The table lists some 270,000 clones, approximately 91% of them singletons. The sequencing input was PBMCs or T cells enriched from blood (not recorded which). The sequence derives from a woman between 40 and 55 years old who had recovered from COVID-19.

This CDR3 reads CASSAGQGRLADTQYF. The CDR3 nucleotides read TGTGCCAGCAGCGCGGGACAGGGTCGGTTGGCAGATACGCAGTATTTT. The chain combines TRBV9 with TRBJ2-3, with 9 bases aligning to TRBD1. After removal of 3 bases from V and 4 bases from J, the junction contained 9 bases not matched to a gene. CDR1 and CDR2 from the germline V gene are SGDLS and YYNGEE. The CDR3 has 16 residues.